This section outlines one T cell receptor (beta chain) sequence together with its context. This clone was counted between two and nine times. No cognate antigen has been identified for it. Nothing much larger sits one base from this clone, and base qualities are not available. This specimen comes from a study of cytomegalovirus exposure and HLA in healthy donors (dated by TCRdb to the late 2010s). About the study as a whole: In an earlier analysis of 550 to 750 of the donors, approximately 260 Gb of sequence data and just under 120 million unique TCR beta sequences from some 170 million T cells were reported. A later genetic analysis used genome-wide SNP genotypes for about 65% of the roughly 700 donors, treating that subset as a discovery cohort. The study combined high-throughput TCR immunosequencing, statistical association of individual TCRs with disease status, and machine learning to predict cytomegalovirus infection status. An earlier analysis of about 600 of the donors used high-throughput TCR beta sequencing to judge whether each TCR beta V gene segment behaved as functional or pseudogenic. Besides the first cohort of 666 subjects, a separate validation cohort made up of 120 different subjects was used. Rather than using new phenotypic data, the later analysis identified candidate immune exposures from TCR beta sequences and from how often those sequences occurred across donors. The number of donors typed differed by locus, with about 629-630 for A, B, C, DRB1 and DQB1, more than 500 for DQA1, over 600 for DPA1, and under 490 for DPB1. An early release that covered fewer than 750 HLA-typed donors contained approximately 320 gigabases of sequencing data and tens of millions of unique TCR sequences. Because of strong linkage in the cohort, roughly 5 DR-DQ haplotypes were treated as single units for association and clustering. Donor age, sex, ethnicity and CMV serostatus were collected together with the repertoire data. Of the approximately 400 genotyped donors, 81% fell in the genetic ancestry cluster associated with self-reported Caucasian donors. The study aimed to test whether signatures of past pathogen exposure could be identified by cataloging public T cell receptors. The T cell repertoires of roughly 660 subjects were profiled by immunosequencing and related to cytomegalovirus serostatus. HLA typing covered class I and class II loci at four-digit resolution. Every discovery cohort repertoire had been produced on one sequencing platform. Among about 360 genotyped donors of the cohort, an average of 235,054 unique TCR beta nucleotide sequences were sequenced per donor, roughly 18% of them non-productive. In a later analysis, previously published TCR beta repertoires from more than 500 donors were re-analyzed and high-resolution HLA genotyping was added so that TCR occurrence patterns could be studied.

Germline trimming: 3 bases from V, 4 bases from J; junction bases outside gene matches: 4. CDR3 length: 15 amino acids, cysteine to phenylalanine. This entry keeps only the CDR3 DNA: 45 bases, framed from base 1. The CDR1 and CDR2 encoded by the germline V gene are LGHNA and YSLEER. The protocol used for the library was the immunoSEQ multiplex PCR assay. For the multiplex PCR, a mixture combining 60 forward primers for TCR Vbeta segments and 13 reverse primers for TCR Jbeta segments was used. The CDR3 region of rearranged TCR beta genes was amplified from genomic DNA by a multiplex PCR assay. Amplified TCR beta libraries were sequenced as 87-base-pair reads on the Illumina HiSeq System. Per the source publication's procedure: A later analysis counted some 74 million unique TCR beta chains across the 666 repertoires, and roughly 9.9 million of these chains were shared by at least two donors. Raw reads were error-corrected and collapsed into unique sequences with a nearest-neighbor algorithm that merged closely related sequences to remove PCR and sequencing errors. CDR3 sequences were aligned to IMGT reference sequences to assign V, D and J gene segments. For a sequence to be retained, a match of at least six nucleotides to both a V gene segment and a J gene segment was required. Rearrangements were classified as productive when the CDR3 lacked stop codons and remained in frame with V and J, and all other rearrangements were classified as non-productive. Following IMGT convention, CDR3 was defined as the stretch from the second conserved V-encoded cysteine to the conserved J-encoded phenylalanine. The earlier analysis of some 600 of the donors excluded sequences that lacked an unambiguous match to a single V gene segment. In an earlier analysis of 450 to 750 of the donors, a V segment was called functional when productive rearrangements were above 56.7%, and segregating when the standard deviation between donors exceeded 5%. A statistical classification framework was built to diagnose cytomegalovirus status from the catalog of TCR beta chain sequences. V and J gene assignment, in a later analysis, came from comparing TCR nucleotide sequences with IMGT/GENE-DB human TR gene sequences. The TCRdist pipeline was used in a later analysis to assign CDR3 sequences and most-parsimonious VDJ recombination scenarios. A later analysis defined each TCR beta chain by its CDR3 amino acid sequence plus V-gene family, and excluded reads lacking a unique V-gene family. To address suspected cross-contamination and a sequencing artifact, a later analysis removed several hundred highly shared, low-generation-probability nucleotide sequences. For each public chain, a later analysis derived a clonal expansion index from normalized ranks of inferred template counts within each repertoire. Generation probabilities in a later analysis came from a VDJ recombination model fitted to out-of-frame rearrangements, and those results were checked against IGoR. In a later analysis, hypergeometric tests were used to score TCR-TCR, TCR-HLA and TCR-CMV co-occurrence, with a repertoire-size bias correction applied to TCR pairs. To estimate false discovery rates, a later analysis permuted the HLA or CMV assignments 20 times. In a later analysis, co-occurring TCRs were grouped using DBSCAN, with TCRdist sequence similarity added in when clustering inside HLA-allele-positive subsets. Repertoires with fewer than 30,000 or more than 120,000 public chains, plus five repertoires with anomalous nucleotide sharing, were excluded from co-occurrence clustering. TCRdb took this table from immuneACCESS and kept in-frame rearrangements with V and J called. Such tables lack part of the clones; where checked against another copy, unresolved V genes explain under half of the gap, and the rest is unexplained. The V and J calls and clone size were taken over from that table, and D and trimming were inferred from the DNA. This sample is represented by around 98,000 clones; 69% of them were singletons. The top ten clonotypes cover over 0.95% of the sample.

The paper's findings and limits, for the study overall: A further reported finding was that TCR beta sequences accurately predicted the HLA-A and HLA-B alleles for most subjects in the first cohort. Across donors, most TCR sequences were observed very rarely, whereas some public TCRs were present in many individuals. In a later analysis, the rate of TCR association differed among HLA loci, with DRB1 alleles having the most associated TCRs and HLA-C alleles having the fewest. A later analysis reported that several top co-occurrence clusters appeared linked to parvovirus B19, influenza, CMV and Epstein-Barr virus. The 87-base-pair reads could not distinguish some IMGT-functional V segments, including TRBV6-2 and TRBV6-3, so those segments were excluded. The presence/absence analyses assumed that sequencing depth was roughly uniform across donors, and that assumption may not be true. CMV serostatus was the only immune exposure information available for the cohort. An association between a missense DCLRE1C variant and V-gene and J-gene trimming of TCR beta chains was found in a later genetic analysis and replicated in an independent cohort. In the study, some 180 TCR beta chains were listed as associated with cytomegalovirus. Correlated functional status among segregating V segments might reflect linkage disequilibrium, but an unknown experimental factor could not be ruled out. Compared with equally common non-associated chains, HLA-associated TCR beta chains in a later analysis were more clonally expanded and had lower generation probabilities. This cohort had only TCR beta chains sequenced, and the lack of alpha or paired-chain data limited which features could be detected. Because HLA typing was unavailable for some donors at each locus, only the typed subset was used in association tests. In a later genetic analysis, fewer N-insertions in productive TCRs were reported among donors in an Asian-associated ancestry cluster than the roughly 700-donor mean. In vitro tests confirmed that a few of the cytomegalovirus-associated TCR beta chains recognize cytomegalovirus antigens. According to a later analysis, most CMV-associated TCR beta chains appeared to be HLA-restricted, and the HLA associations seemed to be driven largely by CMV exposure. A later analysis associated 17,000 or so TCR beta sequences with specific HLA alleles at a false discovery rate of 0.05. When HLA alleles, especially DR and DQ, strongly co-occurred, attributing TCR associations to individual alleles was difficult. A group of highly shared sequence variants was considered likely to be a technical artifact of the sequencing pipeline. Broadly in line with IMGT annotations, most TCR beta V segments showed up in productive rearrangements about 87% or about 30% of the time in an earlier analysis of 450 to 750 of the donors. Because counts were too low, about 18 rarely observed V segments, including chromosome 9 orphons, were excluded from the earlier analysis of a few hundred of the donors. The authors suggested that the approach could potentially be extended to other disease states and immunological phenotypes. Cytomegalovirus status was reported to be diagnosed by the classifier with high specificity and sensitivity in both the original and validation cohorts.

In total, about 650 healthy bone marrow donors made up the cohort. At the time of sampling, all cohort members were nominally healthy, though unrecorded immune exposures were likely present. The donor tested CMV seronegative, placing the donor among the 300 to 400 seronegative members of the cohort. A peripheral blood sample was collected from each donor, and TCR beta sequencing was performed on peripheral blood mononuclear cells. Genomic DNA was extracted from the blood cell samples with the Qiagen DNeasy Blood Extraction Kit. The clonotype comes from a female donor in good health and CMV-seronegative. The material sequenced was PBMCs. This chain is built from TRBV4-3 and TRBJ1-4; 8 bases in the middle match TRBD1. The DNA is TGCGCCAGCAGCCAGACAGGGGCAGATAATGAAAAACTGTTTTTT. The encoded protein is CASSQTGADNEKLFF.